One sample yielded the 17 T cell receptor beta chains listed below, sequenced in a study of cytomegalovirus exposure and HLA in healthy donors. Researchers ran the PCR with 60 Vbeta and 13 Jbeta primers. Clones were read by immunoSEQ multiplex PCR, and TCRdb kept only the in-frame ones, dropping some. In the table there are about 160,000 clones, 86% of which are singletons. The sequencing sample was made of PBMCs. All receptors derive from a woman between 18 and 29 years old in good health and CMV-seronegative.

V is TRBV7-9 and J is TRBJ1-3; 8 nucleotides match TRBD1. The V gene's germline CDR1 is SEHNR and CDR2 FQNEAQ (reference sequence). CDR3 length: 16 amino acids. Trimming took 4 bases from V and 8 from J; bases not matched to a gene: 13. CDR3 residues: CASSYKPGQDGDTIYF. The CDR3 DNA is TGTGCCAGCAGCTACAAACCGGGACAGGACGGCGACACCATATATTTT.

The chain recombines TRBV7-9 with TRBJ2-1; no definite D call. The CDR3 covers 18 residues. Germline loops: CDR1 SEHNR, CDR2 FQNEAQ (reference sequence). V lost 2 bases and J lost 0, with 17 bases in between. The CDR3 here is CASSLIPSGESSYNEQFF. CDR3 DNA: TGTGCCAGCAGCTTAATTCCCTCGGGTGAGAGCTCCTACAATGAGCAGTTCTTC.

The J gene is TRBJ2-1, the V gene TRBV7-9; 8 bases map to TRBD2. J gave up 6 bases and V 8 bases, and 9 bases lay outside the gene matches. CDR1 is SEHNR, CDR2 FQNEAQ, per germline (reference sequence). CDR3 length equals 14 residues. CDR3 DNA: TGTGCCAGCCAAAGCGGGAGAAGATCCAATGAGCAGTTCTTC. This codes for CASQSGRRSNEQFF.

The chain carries TRBV19 and TRBJ2-1; TRBD2 matches 7 bases. CDR3 size: 15 residues. Looked up from germline, CDR1 is LNHDA and CDR2 is SQIVND (reference sequence). Trimming removed 3 bases from V and 7 bases from J; junction bases left unmatched: 9. The CDR3 nucleotides read TGTGCCAGTAGTATTACGGGGGGACCTCTGAATGAGCAGTTCTTC. Translating it yields CASSITGGPLNEQFF.

CDR3 protein: CASSVVAGGFDTQYF. The CDR3 coding sequence is TGTGCCAGCAGCGTCGTAGCGGGGGGTTTCGATACGCAGTATTTT. The chain links TRBV9 to TRBJ2-3; 10 bases agree with TRBD2. Germline loops: CDR1 SGDLS, CDR2 YYNGEE. This CDR3 spans 15 amino acids. The trim removed 2 bases at V and 6 bases at J, leaving 6 bases unmatched.

The rearrangement links TRBV19 to TRBJ2-5, with 13 bases aligning to TRBD2. Germline CDR1 reads LNHDA; CDR2 reads SQIVND (reference sequence). CDR3 length: 16 residues. V shed 3 bases and J 5 bases; nucleotides not matched to a gene: 6. The CDR3 nucleotides read TGTGCCAGTAGTATCGGACTAGCGGGAGACGGGGAGACCCAGTACTTC. Amino acids: CASSIGLAGDGETQYF.

This clone was seen once. J is TRBJ1-6 and V is TRBV4-2; 7 bases fit TRBD1. V lost 4 bases and J lost 7; bases outside the gene matches: 10. CDR1 and CDR2 (germline): LGHNA, YNFKEQ. The CDR3 is made up of 16 amino acids. CDR3: CASSPRETGPNSPLHF. In nucleotides, the CDR3 is TGTGCCAGCAGCCCGAGAGAGACAGGGCCCAATTCACCCCTCCACTTT.

The chain joins TRBV28 to TRBJ1-5; no definite D call. Looked up from germline, CDR1 is MDHEN and CDR2 is SYDVKM. The CDR3 covers 14 residues. Trimming pared 1 base from V and 1 base from J, leaving 5 bases between. CDR3: CASSLFRSNQPQHF. In DNA, the CDR3 is TGTGCCAGCAGTTTATTCAGGAGCAATCAGCCCCAGCATTTT.

This chain uses TRBV5-8 with TRBJ1-2, with 9 nucleotides matching TRBD1. The CDR3 sequence is 14 residues long. The germline gives CDR1 SGHTS, CDR2 YDEGEE. With V trimmed by 4 bases and J by 7 bases, 8 bases remained unmatched. CDR3 protein: CASSARTGVTGYTF. The DNA of the CDR3 is TGTGCCAGCAGCGCCCGGACAGGGGTGACTGGCTACACCTTC. Looking up the rest from reference TRBV5-8 and TRBJ1-2 gives the full variable domain: EAGVTQSPTHLIKTRGQQATLRCSPISGHTSVYWYQQALGLGLQFLLWYDEGEERNRGNFPPRFSGRQFPNYSSELNVNALELEDSALYLCASSARTGVTGYTFGSGTRLTVV.

The chain recombines TRBV9 with TRBJ1-2; 10 nucleotides agree with TRBD1. Germline V CDR1 and CDR2: SGDLS, YYNGEE. This CDR3 spans 14 amino acids. Losses at the gene ends were 6 bases for V and 6 bases for J; bases not matched to a gene: 8. CDR3 in amino acids: CASTTSGTGDGYTF. The CDR3, as DNA: TGTGCCAGCACAACCTCCGGGACAGGGGATGGCTACACCTTC. Combining the CDR3 with reference TRBV9 and TRBJ1-2 gives the whole variable domain DSGVTQTPKHLITATGQRVTLRCSPRSGDLSVYWYQQSLDQGLQFLIQYYNGEERAKGNILERFSAQQFPDLHSELNLSSLELGDSALYFCASTTSGTGDGYTFGSGTRLTVV.

The chain uses TRBV7-8 and TRBJ1-1; D remains ambiguous. Germline V gives CDR1 SGHVS, CDR2 FQNEAQ. V was cut by 1 base and J by 0 bases, with 6 bases left in between. The CDR3 covers 14 residues. The CDR3, as DNA: TGTGCCAGCAGCTTAGTCAGATTGAACACTGAAGCTTTCTTT. Encoded protein: CASSLVRLNTEAFF.

The J gene is TRBJ1-5, the V gene TRBV28; the D gene is possibly TRBD1 (5 bases). The CDR3 has 14 amino acids. Looked up from germline, CDR1 is MDHEN and CDR2 is SYDVKM. Trimming cost V 3 bases and J 6 bases, with 12 bases left between them. The CDR3 coding sequence is TGTGCCAGCAGTTTTGGGGCGGGGCTTCAGCCCCAGCATTTT. Encoded protein: CASSFGAGLQPQHF.

V and J are TRBV30 and TRBJ1-1, with 9 nucleotides matching TRBD1. Trimming at V came to 0 bases and at J to 8 bases, leaving 1 base not matched to a gene. This CDR3 contains 12 residues. Germline V gene data show CDR1 as GTSNPN and CDR2 as SVGIG (reference sequence). This CDR3 is CAWSVGTGEAFF. DNA for the CDR3: TGTGCCTGGAGTGTTGGGACAGGGGAAGCTTTCTTT.

The DNA for the CDR3 is TGTGCCTGGAGTGTTACAGGGAATTCACCCCTCCACTTT. Translated: CAWSVTGNSPLHF. The gene calls are TRBV30 and TRBJ1-6; D possibly corresponds to TRBD1 (6 bases). This CDR3 has 13 residues. Germline CDR1 reads GTSNPN; CDR2 reads SVGIG (reference sequence). The V gene lost 0 bases and the J gene lost 7 bases, with 7 bases spanning the gap.

This clone was detected a few times. The chain uses TRBV7-2 and TRBJ2-7; 8 bases align to TRBD2. V trimming: 3 bases; J trimming: 0 bases; junction bases outside the gene matches: 4. The CDR3 totals 15 residues. The germline V gene has CDR1 SGHTA and CDR2 FQGNSA. The chain's CDR3 is CASSFLLAGSYEQYF. Here the CDR3 DNA reads TGTGCCAGCAGCTTTCTCCTAGCGGGCTCCTACGAGCAGTACTTC.

The gene calls are TRBV7-8 and TRBJ1-5, with D possibly TRBD1 on 6 matching bases. CDR1 SGHVS and CDR2 FQNEAQ come from the germline V gene. Trimming removed 4 bases at V and 4 bases at J, with 11 bases between. The CDR3 has 14 residues. The CDR3 region has the DNA TGTGCCAGCAGCTCCTACAGGGCTAATCAGCCCCAGCATTTT. It codes for CASSSYRANQPQHF.

The rearrangement uses TRBV28 and TRBJ1-1; D unclear. Trimming cost V 5 bases and J 7 bases, with 17 bases left between them. CDR3 length: 14 residues. Looked up from germline, CDR1 is MDHEN and CDR2 is SYDVKM. CDR3 loop: CASSDPKQVGEAFF. The DNA of the CDR3 is TGTGCCAGCAGTGACCCGAAGCAGGTTGGTGAAGCTTTCTTT.